These 14 T cell receptor beta chains share one sample of origin, sequenced in a study of blood T cell repertoires in COVID-19. Assay used: immunoSEQ multiplex PCR; TCRdb lists only in-frame clones, some missing. Of about 170,000 clones in the sample, 90% are singletons; the top ten hold 0.45% to 0.65%. Specimen: peripheral blood. All receptors derive from a man aged 50 to 60 with acute or convalescent COVID-19.

The J gene is TRBJ2-5, the V gene TRBV28; a weak D match, TRBD2 (6 bases). Germline CDR1 MDHEN, CDR2 SYDVKM. The V end was cut by 8 bases, the J end by 5 bases, with 15 bases between. The CDR3 consists of 13 residues. CDR3 residues: CASAAGQFETQYF. The DNA of the CDR3 is TGTGCCAGCGCCGCGGGGCAGTTCGAGACCCAGTACTTC.

The rearrangement uses TRBV4-1 and TRBJ2-7, with 14 positions matching TRBD2. V lost 1 base to trimming and J lost 5 bases; unmatched junction nucleotides: 7. Germline lookup yields CDR1 MGHRA and CDR2 YSYEKL. The CDR3 loop spans 17 amino acids. The CDR3 DNA reads as TGCGCCAGCAGCCAAGTGCGGGGACTAGCGGGAGTAGACGAGCAGTACTTC. This encodes CASSQVRGLAGVDEQYF.

The chain has TRBV20-1 and TRBJ2-2; the D is unclear. Germline V CDR1 and CDR2: DFQATT, SNEGSKA (reference sequence). The length of the CDR3 is 11 residues. Trimming left V 6 bases short and J 9 bases short, with 11 bases between. CDR3 in amino acids: CSASDDWELFF. Written as DNA, the CDR3 is TGCAGTGCCTCCGATGACTGGGAGCTGTTTTTT.

This sequence joins TRBV9 and TRBJ1-1; D perhaps matches TRBD1 (6 bases). The CDR3 totals 12 residues. The germline V gene encodes CDR1 SGDLS and CDR2 YYNGEE. The V end lost 4 bases, the J end lost 6 bases, and 10 bases lay between the germline ends. CDR3 protein: CASSQDSPEAFF. The CDR3 coding sequence is TGTGCCAGCAGCCAGGACAGCCCTGAAGCTTTCTTT.

The chain recombines TRBV4-2 with TRBJ2-7, with 10 bases identical to TRBD1. The CDR3 has 16 amino acids. After removal of 0 bases from V and 5 bases from J, the junction contained 7 bases not matched to a gene. From germline, CDR1 is LGHNA and CDR2 YNFKEQ. The chain's CDR3 is CASSQEWGTGEHEQYV. In DNA form, the CDR3 reads TGTGCCAGCAGCCAAGAGTGGGGGACAGGGGAGCACGAGCAGTACGTC.

This clone was picked up one time. The chain uses TRBV28 and TRBJ2-3, with 7 bases matching TRBD1. J lost 6 bases, V lost 5 bases, and 8 bases had no gene match. This CDR3 is 14 amino acids long. Germline V gene data show CDR1 as MDHEN and CDR2 as SYDVKM. The CDR3 region has the DNA TGTGCCAGCAGTACAGACAGGGAACAGGATACGCAGTATTTT. It is translated as CASSTDREQDTQYF.

The rearrangement uses TRBV28 and TRBJ1-1; D might be TRBD1 (5 bases). Germline assignment: CDR1 MDHEN and CDR2 SYDVKM. Trimming left V 8 bases short and J 3 bases short, with 7 bases between. CDR3 size: 11 residues. The CDR3 here is CASGGDTEAFF. The CDR3 DNA follows: TGTGCCAGCGGGGGGGACACTGAAGCTTTCTTT.

This clone was seen only a few times. The chain employs TRBV18 and TRBJ2-1, with TRBD1 matching 8 bases. In germline, CDR1 is KGHSH, CDR2 LQKENI. The J segment lost 5 bases and the V segment lost 2 bases, leaving 8 bases of the junction unmatched. This CDR3 comprises 16 residues. This CDR3 is CASSPFSGGSDNEQFF. The CDR3 nucleotides read TGTGCCAGCTCACCATTTTCAGGGGGCAGCGACAATGAGCAGTTCTTC.

This clone showed up just a few times. V usage is TRBV19 and J usage is TRBJ1-1; TRBD1 agrees at 11 bases. CDR1 and CDR2 (germline): LNHDA, SQIVND (reference sequence). The junction had 9 bases not matched to a gene; V was cut back by 1 base and J by 5 bases. The CDR3 runs to 17 residues. The CDR3, as DNA: TGTGCCAGTAGTATAGGTCGGGACAGGGGGTCAGGGACTGAAGCTTTCTTT. Encoded protein: CASSIGRDRGSGTEAFF.

V usage is TRBV30 and J usage is TRBJ2-7; D is unresolved. V lost 1 base, J lost 8 bases, and 12 bases lay in between. The CDR3 is 12 amino acids. The germline V gene has CDR1 GTSNPN and CDR2 SVGIG (reference sequence). The CDR3: CAWSEVSSQQYF. In DNA form, the CDR3 reads TGTGCCTGGAGTGAAGTGAGCTCCCAGCAGTACTTC.

The V and J genes are TRBV5-1 and TRBJ2-1; D is possibly TRBD2 (6 bases). Germline loops: CDR1 SGHRS, CDR2 YFSETQ. V lost 0 bases and J 1 base, leaving 11 bases between the germline ends. This CDR3 contains 16 residues. CDR3 in DNA: TGCGCCAGCAGCTTGGAAGGGACTGCTTCCTACAATGAGCAGTTCTTC. Translating it yields CASSLEGTASYNEQFF.

This clone was recorded once. The chain links TRBV27 to TRBJ2-6; TRBD1 might be the D (5 bases). Trimming removed 6 bases at V and 0 bases at J, with 12 bases between. CDR3 length: 16 amino acids. CDR1 is MNHEY, CDR2 SMNVEV, per germline (reference sequence). The CDR3 DNA is TGTGCCAGCAGCTTGGGGCCGGGCTCTGGGGCCAACGTCCTGACTTTC. Translating it yields CASSLGPGSGANVLTF.

CDR3 sequence: CASSSTGGTYNEQFF. The CDR3, as DNA: TGTGCCAGTAGTTCCACAGGGGGTACCTACAATGAGCAGTTCTTC. This chain uses TRBV19 with TRBJ2-1, with 8 bases matching TRBD1. With V trimmed by 5 bases and J by 2 bases, 5 bases remained unmatched. This CDR3 contains 15 residues. Germline V gene lookup returns CDR1 LNHDA and CDR2 SQIVND (reference sequence).

The chain is built from TRBV4-1 and TRBJ2-7, with a possible D match to TRBD1 (6 bases). V was cut by 0 bases and J by 3 bases, with 18 bases left in between. Germline CDR1 reads MGHRA; CDR2 reads YSYEKL. The CDR3 contains 17 residues. Here the CDR3 DNA reads TGCGCCAGCAGCCAAGAAGCTGGTCCGGGACACATCTACGAGCAGTACGTC. Translation gives CASSQEAGPGHIYEQYV.